This TCR beta chain stems from a study of beta chain features in type 1 diabetes. Overall study results and limits: A moderate, significant TCRB CDR3 shortening appeared in type 1 diabetes across four CD4+ subsets.

Sequencing targeted expressed TCRB transcripts, as all isolated RNA had been reverse transcribed. Assay used: immunoSEQ multiplex PCR; TCRdb lists only in-frame clones, some missing. Of a few hundred thousand clones in the sample, 10% to 15% were seen once. This clone was detected once. Its antigen is still unknown. The sequenced sample consisted of naive CD4+ T cells from blood. This receptor was identified in a woman younger than 30 with type 1 diabetes.

The CDR3 nucleotides read TGTGCCACCAGAGCTAGCGGCACTAGCACAGATACGCAGTATTTT. Translated: CATRASGTSTDTQYF. The genes are TRBV6-1 and TRBJ2-3; 7 bases are a match to TRBD2. V was pared by 10 bases and J by 0 bases, with 10 bases of the junction left unmatched. The length of the CDR3 is 15 residues. Germline-derived CDR1 and CDR2 are MNHNS and SASEGT.